This T cell receptor beta chain derives from a study of cytomegalovirus exposure and HLA in healthy donors. Amplification used 60 Vbeta primers and 13 Jbeta primers. In the authors' workflow: Later, an analysis found around 77 million unique TCR beta chains, and roughly 9.9 million of these were shared. The data were produced by immunoSEQ multiplex PCR, yet TCRdb's version contains in-frame clones alone and is incomplete. Clone size and V and J calls were adopted from that table, with D and trimming inferred from the DNA. The table records 200,000 to 250,000 clones, more than 75% of them present only once. Broader study findings: Rare TCR sequences dominated, though some public TCRs recurred in many donors. The analysis excluded some indistinguishable V segments, including TRBV6-2 and TRBV6-3.

On this clone itself: Its antigen remains unknown.

J gave up 8 bases and V 2 bases, and 11 bases lay outside the gene matches. The CDR3 spans 15 residues. Per the germline V gene, CDR1 is KGHSH and CDR2 is LQKENI. Sequenced sample: PBMCs. The receptor's source is a woman between 40 and 50 years old in good health and CMV-seropositive. This rearrangement joins TRBV18 to TRBJ1-2; TRBD1 matches 7 bases. In DNA, the CDR3 is TGTGCCAGCTCACCAGGGGACAGTCTGTTGTACGGCTACACCTTC. This codes for CASSPGDSLLYGYTF.